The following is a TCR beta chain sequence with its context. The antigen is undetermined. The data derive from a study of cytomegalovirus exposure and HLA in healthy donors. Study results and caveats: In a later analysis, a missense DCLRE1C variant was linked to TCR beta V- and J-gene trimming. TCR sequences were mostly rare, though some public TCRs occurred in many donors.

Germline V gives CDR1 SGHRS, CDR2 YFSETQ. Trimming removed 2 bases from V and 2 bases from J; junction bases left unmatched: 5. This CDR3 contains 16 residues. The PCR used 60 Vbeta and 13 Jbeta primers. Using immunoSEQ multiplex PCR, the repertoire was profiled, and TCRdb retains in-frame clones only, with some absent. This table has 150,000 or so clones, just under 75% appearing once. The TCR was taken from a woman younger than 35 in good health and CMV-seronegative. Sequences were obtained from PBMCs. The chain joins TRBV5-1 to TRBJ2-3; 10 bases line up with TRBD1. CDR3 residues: CASSLRQGAVTDTQYF. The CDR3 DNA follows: TGCGCCAGCAGCTTACGACAGGGGGCTGTCACAGATACGCAGTATTTT.